The present entry profiles one T cell receptor beta chain with its context. The CDR3 totals 15 residues. With 2 bases removed from V and 9 bases from J, the gap between germline ends came to 20 bases. Germline V gives CDR1 KGHSH, CDR2 LQKENI. The immunoSEQ assay amplified TCRB CDR3 from up to roughly 2 ug DNA. The table came from immunoSEQ multiplex PCR; TCRdb's copy has only in-frame clones and leaves some out. The sample records under 100,000 clones, about 83% being singletons. The data were obtained in a study of glioma-infiltrating T cells after dendritic cell vaccination. Study as a whole: Dendritic cells derived from monocytes and pulsed with autologous tumor lysate formed the vaccine.

Patients had residual fresh-frozen tumor tissue and more than two years of survival data. The TCR sequence derives from a human donor with glioblastoma. The chain combines TRBV18 with TRBJ2-7, with D perhaps TRBD1 (5 bases). The sequencing used blood, collected before dendritic cell vaccination. CDR3 amino acids: CASSPGAALLPPQYF. In DNA form, the CDR3 reads TGTGCCAGCTCACCAGGGGCAGCCTTACTTCCCCCGCAGTACTTC. The full variable domain, its missing parts supplied by reference TRBV18 and TRBJ2-7, is NAGVMQNPRHLVRRRGQEARLRCSPMKGHSHVYWYRQLPEEGLKFMVYLQKENIIDESGMPKERFSAEFPKEGPSILRIQQVVRGDSAAYFCASSPGAALLPPQYFGPGTRLTVT.